This T cell receptor (beta chain) came from a study of cytomegalovirus exposure and HLA in healthy donors. In the PCR, 60 Vbeta and 13 Jbeta primers were used. Original data processing: In a later analysis, the count reached some 73 million unique TCR beta chains, with 9 million to 11 million shared. Repertoires were generated with immunoSEQ multiplex PCR, while TCRdb's copy carries only in-frame clones and drops some. V, J and clone size are those of that table, while D and trimming were read from the DNA. Here the sample spans about 260,000 clones, around two thirds being singletons. Notes on this clone: Antigen unknown.

CDR3 length: 16 residues. Germline values: CDR1 SGHAT, CDR2 FQNNGV. With 5 bases removed from V and 3 bases from J, the gap between germline ends came to 19 bases. Whole-study findings and limits: Across donors, most TCRs were seen rarely, yet some public ones were widespread.

The clonotype comes from a female donor in good health and CMV-seronegative. What was sequenced was PBMCs. The J gene is TRBJ1-1, the V gene TRBV11-2, with D possibly TRBD1 on 6 matching bases. CDR3 coding DNA: TGTGCCAGCAGCCTCCACTCAGGGGTTGGAGACACTGAAGCTTTCTTT. Translated: CASSLHSGVGDTEAFF.